This T cell receptor beta chain emerged from a study of shared T cell receptors in the human thymus. Here immunoSEQ multiplex PCR was the method, and the copy in TCRdb shows in-frame clones only, minus some. The sample lists roughly 500,000 clones; about four fifths were seen once. Deletions cut 5 bases from V and 1 base from J, with 23 bases between. The CDR3 runs to 19 residues. In germline, CDR1 is MDHEN, CDR2 SYDVKM. The same data also contributed to another study, on human thymus T cells. This second study says: It was healthy Finnish infants having corrective surgery for congenital heart defects who were the donors. From resections taken during corrective heart surgery, the thymus tissue was obtained. Apparent bias marked the V and J gene usage of thymic and blood repertoires. Related work showed strongly overlapping thymic repertoires across unrelated individuals.

Sequenced input: thymocytes. The origin of this receptor is a boy under two years old with a congenital heart defect. The chain joins TRBV28 to TRBJ2-2; D is perhaps TRBD1 (5 bases). DNA of the CDR3: TGTGCCAGCAGTCGATACGACCCGACAGCCCCGAGGAACACCGGGGAGCTGTTTTTT. Protein sequence: CASSRYDPTAPRNTGELFF.